These 9 T cell receptor beta chains were sequenced from one sample in a study of blood T cell repertoires in COVID-19 (dated by TCRdb to about 2020). The library was made by the immunoSEQ multiplex PCR assay. TCRdb re-hosts the immuneACCESS table, in-frame sequences only. Its copies lack some clones; in the studies checked, an unresolved V gene accounts for under half of them, and the cause for the rest is not known. The sample table lists 200,000 to 250,000 clones, around nine tenths of them with a count of one. The ten most abundant clones make up about a sixth of the sample. Specimen: peripheral blood. Receptors originate from a man aged 45-65 years with COVID-19, enrolled during active disease.

For the CDR3, the DNA is TGTGCCAGCAGTGGGGACAACAACTATGGCTACACCTTC. Protein sequence: CASSGDNNYGYTF. The J gene is TRBJ1-2, the V gene TRBV6-2 or TRBV6-3, with D perhaps matching TRBD1 (6 bases). CDR3 size: 13 residues. Trimming took 5 bases from V and 2 from J, leaving 9 bases between them. Germline V CDR1 and CDR2: MNHEY, SVGEGT.

The chain carries TRBV18 and TRBJ2-5; 9 bases map to TRBD1. This CDR3 comprises 14 residues. Germline assignment: CDR1 KGHSH and CDR2 LQKENI. Trimming cost V 1 base and J 5 bases; bases outside gene matches: 2. The CDR3 DNA reads TGTGCCAGCTCACCACGCGGACAGGGGGAGACCCAGTACTTC. It encodes CASSPRGQGETQYF.

The rearrangement uses TRBV28 and TRBJ2-1; 11 positions agree with TRBD1. Germline CDR1 and CDR2: MDHEN and SYDVKM. The V and J ends lost 8 bases and 8 bases, in that order; junction bases with no gene match: 8. The CDR3 is 14 amino acids. CDR3 in DNA: TGTGCCAGCCGCGGGACAGGGGGTGGCTATGAGCAGTTCTTC. It specifies CASRGTGGGYEQFF.

The chain couples TRBV12-5 to TRBJ2-1, with D possibly TRBD2 on 5 matching bases. Trimming shortened V by 0 bases and J by 6 bases, and 12 bases separated the two germline ends. The V gene's germline CDR1 is LGHNT and CDR2 FRNRAP. The CDR3 extends over 15 amino acids. The CDR3 sequence: CASGLVLGLANEQFF. The CDR3 DNA sequence: TGTGCTAGTGGTTTGGTACTAGGACTCGCCAATGAGCAGTTCTTC.

V usage is TRBV29-1 and J usage is TRBJ1-2; tentatively, D is TRBD1 (6 bases). Trimming removed 0 bases from V and 6 bases from J, with 17 bases in between. The length of the CDR3 is 15 residues. CDR1 and CDR2 from the germline V gene are SQVTM and ANQGSEA. The CDR3 here is CSVEDLLGRGDGYTF. CDR3 coding DNA: TGCAGCGTTGAAGACCTGCTTGGGAGGGGGGATGGCTACACCTTC.

There are a few counts of this clone. This chain uses TRBV6-4 with TRBJ1-6, with a weak D call TRBD1 (5 bases). The CDR3 extends over 13 amino acids. From germline, CDR1 is MRHNA and CDR2 SNTAGT. The germline V and J ends were trimmed by 8 bases and 7 bases, with 12 bases remaining between them. The CDR3 reads CASESGLNSPLHF. The CDR3 nucleotides are TGTGCCAGCGAATCAGGGTTAAATTCACCCCTCCACTTT.

The gene calls are TRBV18 and TRBJ1-2; 10 nucleotides agree with TRBD1. The V gene end was trimmed by 3 bases and the J gene end by 4 bases; junction bases not matched to a gene: 2. This CDR3 comprises 14 residues. The germline CDR1 and CDR2 sequences are KGHSH and LQKENI. The chain's CDR3 is CASSPGQGIYGYTF. The CDR3 coding sequence is TGTGCCAGCTCACCGGGACAGGGGATCTATGGCTACACCTTC.

J is TRBJ1-4 and V is TRBV7-9; 12 bases fit TRBD1. The trim removed 5 bases at V and 1 base at J, leaving 11 bases unmatched. The CDR3 has 19 residues. Germline V gives CDR1 SEHNR, CDR2 FQNEAQ (reference sequence). Here the CDR3 DNA reads TGTGCCAGCAGCGCTAGCCGGGACAGGGGGCATGTAACTAATGAAAAACTGTTTTTT. Amino acids: CASSASRDRGHVTNEKLFF.

This chain links TRBV19 with TRBJ2-2; no clear D gene. The CDR3 length is 16 residues. The V gene's germline CDR1 is LNHDA and CDR2 SQIVND (reference sequence). The V end was cut by 4 bases, the J end by 2 bases, with 14 bases between. The DNA of the CDR3 is TGTGCCAGTAGTAAGGCAGGTTTTGGTAACACCGGGGAGCTGTTTTTT. Residues: CASSKAGFGNTGELFF.